One sample yielded the 32 T cell receptor beta chains listed below, sequenced in a study of OX40 agonist ivuxolimab in advanced cancers. The library was produced with the immunoSEQ multiplex PCR assay. The immuneACCESS repertoire file appears here via TCRdb, limited to in-frame rearrangements. These files lack a portion of the clones; in checked studies, under half of the deficit traces to unresolved V genes, and the cause of the others is not known. The sample table records some 74,000 clones; approximately 94% of these occur just once. Over 8.5% of the sample goes to the ten largest clones. The sequencing used CD4+ or CD8+ T cells sorted from blood, collected in a trial of the OX40 agonist ivuxolimab. Receptor source: an adult with an advanced solid tumor such as melanoma, head and neck, liver or kidney cancer.

The chain employs TRBV27 and TRBJ1-1; 7 bases match TRBD1. CDR3 length: 16 amino acids. Per germline, CDR1 MNHEY and CDR2 SMNVEV (reference sequence). The V gene end was trimmed by 2 bases and the J gene end by 5 bases; junction bases not matched to a gene: 11. CDR3 sequence (DNA): TGTGCCAGCAGTTTAGGGGTGAGACAGGGCTGGACTGAAGCTTTCTTT. Translation: CASSLGVRQGWTEAFF.

The J gene is TRBJ2-3, the V gene TRBV9, with 10 bases aligning to TRBD2. The ends lost 0 bases at V and 2 bases at J; junction bases unmatched: 6. The length of the CDR3 is 17 residues. The germline V gene encodes CDR1 SGDLS and CDR2 YYNGEE. CDR3 residues: CASSVASSGGYTDTQYF. The DNA for the CDR3 is TGTGCCAGCAGCGTAGCCTCTAGCGGGGGCTACACAGATACGCAGTATTTT.

The chain links TRBV15 to TRBJ2-7; TRBD2 agrees at 13 bases. V shed 1 base, J shed 3 bases, and the junction held 12 bases outside the gene matches. CDR1 and CDR2 from the germline V gene are LNHNV and YYDKDF (reference sequence). This CDR3 has 19 amino acids. The chain's CDR3 is CATSRVAVGTSGAIYEQYF. The DNA of the CDR3 is TGTGCCACCAGCAGAGTAGCCGTGGGGACTAGCGGGGCCATCTACGAGCAGTACTTC.

This clone turned up a few times. J is TRBJ1-6 and V is TRBV7-9; TRBD1 is a possible D gene (5 bases). CDR1 and CDR2 (germline): SEHNR, FQNEAQ (reference sequence). The germline V and J ends were trimmed by 2 bases and 9 bases, with 20 bases remaining between them. This CDR3 has 17 amino acids. DNA of the CDR3: TGTGCCAGCAGCTTAAGAGTTGCGGGGGATCACGGTTCACCCCTCCACTTT. Its translation is CASSLRVAGDHGSPLHF.

Details on this clone: Germline and junction disagree at one end, which may indicate a read error. The rearrangement joins TRBV6-5 to TRBJ2-1; TRBD2 aligns across 9 bases. The CDR3 extends over 14 amino acids. CDR1 is MNHEY, CDR2 SVGAGI, per germline. CDR3 protein: CASTPSGTYDEQFF. As DNA, the CDR3 is TGTGCATCAACTCCTAGCGGGACCTACGATGAGCAGTTCTTC.

The chain recombines TRBV5-4 with TRBJ2-2; 9 nucleotides agree with TRBD2. Looked up from germline, CDR1 is SGHNT and CDR2 is YYREEE (reference sequence). This CDR3 has 15 residues. Trimming at V came to 6 bases and at J to 6 bases, leaving 9 bases not matched to a gene. CDR3 bases: TGTGCCAGCACCCCCCCCGCGGGAGGGCCCGGGGAGCTGTTTTTT. Translated, it gives CASTPPAGGPGELFF.

This chain links TRBV7-9 with TRBJ2-1; 12 bases are shared with TRBD2. CDR1 and CDR2 from the germline V gene are SEHNR and FQNEAQ (reference sequence). The CDR3 runs 16 residues. V shed 5 bases, J shed 7 bases, and the junction held 9 bases outside the gene matches. The CDR3 DNA reads TGTGCCAGCAGCCCTTCGACTAGCGGGAGTAAAAATGAGCAGTTCTTC. Translated, it gives CASSPSTSGSKNEQFF.

The rearrangement joins TRBV11-1 to TRBJ2-2; 10 bases are shared with TRBD1. CDR1 is SGHAT, CDR2 FQDESV, per germline (reference sequence). This CDR3 contains 16 residues. V lost 6 bases, J lost 1 base, and 5 bases stayed unmatched. CDR3 bases: TGTGCCAGCAGTTTTTGGACAGGGGGGAACACCGGGGAGCTGTTTTTT. It is translated as CASSFWTGGNTGELFF.

The genes are TRBV27 and TRBJ2-3, with a tentative D call TRBD2 (5 bases). CDR1 and CDR2 from the germline V gene are MNHEY and SMNVEV (reference sequence). The CDR3 runs 16 residues. V was clipped by 6 bases and J by 2 bases, with 18 bases between them. CDR3: CASRTLSDLYTDTQYF. The CDR3 DNA reads as TGTGCCAGCAGAACCCTTAGCGATTTGTACACAGATACGCAGTATTTT.

This clone was seen only a few times. The chain employs TRBV27 and TRBJ2-2; 8 bases are shared with TRBD2. The CDR3 spans 15 residues. V lost 6 bases, J lost 0 bases, and 3 bases stayed unmatched. Germline V gene sequence: CDR1 MNHEY, CDR2 SMNVEV (reference sequence). The CDR3 DNA is TGTGCCAGCAGCGTTAGCGGGGCGAACACCGGGGAGCTGTTTTTT. Translating gives CASSVSGANTGELFF.

This clone was counted once. The rearrangement joins TRBV9 to TRBJ1-1; D may be TRBD1 (6 bases). V shed 3 bases and J shed 6 bases, with 15 bases lying between them. The CDR3 has 14 residues. From germline, CDR1 is SGDLS and CDR2 YYNGEE. Here the CDR3 reads CASSAWTEGAEAFF. CDR3 nucleotide sequence: TGTGCCAGCAGCGCCTGGACAGAGGGAGCTGAAGCTTTCTTT.

V gene TRBV6-5 combines with J gene TRBJ1-2, with D unresolved. This CDR3 has 12 amino acids. V dropped 6 bases and J dropped 4 bases, with 9 bases sitting between them. Germline V gene sequence: CDR1 MNHEY, CDR2 SVGAGI. This CDR3 reads CASRDGIYGYTF. CDR3 coding DNA: TGTGCCAGCAGGGACGGAATCTATGGCTACACCTTC.

V and J are TRBV29-1 and TRBJ2-3, with D unclear. Trimming took off 0 bases at V and 3 bases at J, with 4 bases between the two ends. The CDR3 contains 12 residues. CDR1 and CDR2 (germline): SQVTM, ANQGSEA. This chain's CDR3 is CSVEEGTDTQYF. CDR3 in DNA: TGCAGCGTTGAAGAAGGGACAGATACGCAGTATTTT.

This clone has only one observation. J is TRBJ2-1 and V is TRBV9, with 10 bases fitting TRBD1. J lost 3 bases, V lost 4 bases, and 4 bases had no gene match. Looked up from germline, CDR1 is SGDLS and CDR2 is YYNGEE. The CDR3 totals 15 residues. As DNA, the CDR3 is TGTGCCAGCAGCATTGGACAGGGGGTCTACAATGAGCAGTTCTTC. It yields the protein CASSIGQGVYNEQFF.

This chain connects TRBV5-6 to TRBJ2-1; D might be TRBD2 (5 bases). The CDR3 extends over 15 amino acids. Between the trimmed V and J ends, which lost 6 bases and 7 bases, there was a span of 20 bases. CDR1 and CDR2 (germline): SGHDT, YYEEEE. This chain's CDR3 is CASTRIEGLGNEQFF. For the CDR3, the DNA is TGTGCCAGCACCCGTATAGAGGGTTTAGGGAATGAGCAGTTCTTC.

The chain recombines TRBV7-6 with TRBJ2-3; 7 nucleotides match TRBD1. The CDR3 loop spans 14 amino acids. V lost 5 bases and J lost 1; bases outside the gene matches: 3. Germline-derived CDR1 and CDR2 are SGHVS and FNYEAQ. The CDR3: CASSPGQGTDTQYF. The CDR3 DNA follows: TGTGCCAGCAGCCCCGGACAGGGCACAGATACGCAGTATTTT.

The chain couples TRBV28 to TRBJ2-5; tentatively, D is TRBD2 (7 bases). The CDR3 spans 14 residues. Germline CDR1 is MDHEN and CDR2 is SYDVKM. Deletions cut 7 bases from V and 5 bases from J, with 17 bases between. The CDR3 DNA sequence: TGTGCCAGCATGCGGGGGCGTGGATTGGAGACCCAGTACTTC. Its translation is CASMRGRGLETQYF.

The V call is TRBV28, the J call TRBJ2-2, with TRBD1 identical over 10 bases. The CDR3 length is 17 residues. Trimming cost V 5 bases and J 2 bases; bases outside gene matches: 8. CDR1 and CDR2 from the germline V gene are MDHEN and SYDVKM. In DNA form, the CDR3 reads TGTGCCAGCAGTACGACAGGGGGCGAAGCAAACACCGGGGAGCTGTTTTTT. Its translation is CASSTTGGEANTGELFF.

The chain carries TRBV28 and TRBJ2-2; no clear D gene. CDR3 length: 16 residues. Trimming left V 5 bases short and J 4 bases short, with 17 bases between. CDR1 is MDHEN, CDR2 SYDVKM, per germline. The CDR3 loop is CASSPHSTSVTGELFF. CDR3 DNA: TGTGCCAGCAGTCCTCATTCGACCTCGGTCACCGGGGAGCTGTTTTTT.

This chain links TRBV4-1 with TRBJ1-5; D unresolved. Per the germline V gene, CDR1 is MGHRA and CDR2 is YSYEKL. V was clipped by 4 bases and J by 7 bases, with 17 bases between them. This CDR3 region has 15 residues. The CDR3 nucleotides read TGCGCCAGCAGCCCTTTTGACGGCGGGAACCAGCCCCAGCATTTT. It is translated as CASSPFDGGNQPQHF.

V usage is TRBV27 and J usage is TRBJ2-7, with a tentative D call TRBD1 (6 bases). V lost 4 bases and J lost 3, with 10 bases in between. The CDR3 is made up of 13 amino acids. The germline gives CDR1 MNHEY, CDR2 SMNVEV (reference sequence). CDR3 in DNA: TGTGCCAGCAGTTCAGGGACACACTACGAGCAGTACTTC. Translation: CASSSGTHYEQYF.

The genes are TRBV10-3 and TRBJ2-7; tentative D call: TRBD1 (6 bases). CDR1 and CDR2 (germline): ENHRY, SYGVKD. CDR3 size: 15 residues. Deletions cut 2 bases from V and 2 bases from J, with 13 bases between. CDR3 nucleotide sequence: TGTGCCATCAGTGAGCCGAACAGGGATCCCTACGAGCAGTACTTC. Encoded protein: CAISEPNRDPYEQYF.

V and J are TRBV25-1 and TRBJ2-2; TRBD2 might be the D (6 bases). This CDR3 spans 15 amino acids. Trimming took off 4 bases at V and 4 bases at J, with 13 bases between the two ends. The germline V gene has CDR1 MGHDK and CDR2 SYGVNS. CDR3 region: CASSVFEGGTGELFF. The CDR3 DNA reads TGTGCCAGCAGTGTTTTCGAGGGAGGCACCGGGGAGCTGTTTTTT. Filled out from reference TRBV25-1 and TRBJ2-2, the complete variable domain reads EADIYQTPRYLVIGTGKKITLECSQTMGHDKMYWYQQDPGMELHLIHYSYGVNSTEKGDLSSESTVSRIRTEHFPLTLESARPSHTSQYLCASSVFEGGTGELFFGEGSRLTVL.

Worth noting for this clone: Other DNA sequences in the same sample also yield this CDR3. The rearrangement uses TRBV6-5 and TRBJ1-3; the D is unclear. CDR3 length equals 13 residues. Germline CDR1 is MNHEY and CDR2 is SVGAGI. Deletions cut 0 bases from V and 0 bases from J, with 0 bases between. Written as DNA, the CDR3 is TGTGCCAGCAGTTACTCCTCTGGAAACACCATATATTTT. This sequence encodes CASSYSSGNTIYF.

This chain joins TRBV28 and TRBJ2-7; possibly TRBD2 for D (5 bases). The CDR3 totals 15 residues. Trimming pared 5 bases from V and 0 bases from J, leaving 14 bases between. Germline loops: CDR1 MDHEN, CDR2 SYDVKM. The CDR3 sequence: CASSHRSGSSYEQYF. The CDR3 bases are TGTGCCAGCAGTCACAGAAGCGGAAGCTCCTACGAGCAGTACTTC. Drawing the rest from reference TRBV28 and TRBJ2-7, the complete variable domain is DVKVTQSSRYLVKRTGEKVFLECVQDMDHENMFWYRQDPGLGLRLIYFSYDVKMKEKGDIPEGYSVSREKKERFSLILESASTNQTSMYLCASSHRSGSSYEQYFGPGTRLTVT.

The V and J genes are TRBV6-5 and TRBJ2-7, with D unresolved. V lost 2 bases and J 0 bases, leaving 8 bases between the germline ends. Germline loops: CDR1 MNHEY, CDR2 SVGAGI. This CDR3 has 14 residues. The CDR3 bases are TGTGCCAGCAGTTACGCAGGCAGCTCCTACGAGCAGTACTTC. It encodes CASSYAGSSYEQYF.

This clone has a single count. The CDR3 spells CASSLSGELFF. The CDR3 DNA reads as TGTGCCAGCAGTTTGTCCGGGGAGCTGTTTTTT. This chain connects TRBV28 to TRBJ2-2; D is undetermined. Germline V gene lookup returns CDR1 MDHEN and CDR2 SYDVKM. Deletions cut 3 bases from V and 6 bases from J, with 2 bases between. The CDR3 totals 11 residues. Full variable domain (outside the CDR3, taken from reference TRBV28 and TRBJ2-2): DVKVTQSSRYLVKRTGEKVFLECVQDMDHENMFWYRQDPGLGLRLIYFSYDVKMKEKGDIPEGYSVSREKKERFSLILESASTNQTSMYLCASSLSGELFFGEGSRLTVL.

This chain uses TRBV10-3 with TRBJ1-1; TRBD1 matches 8 bases. After removal of 0 bases from V and 0 bases from J, the junction contained 0 bases not matched to a gene. Germline V lookup: CDR1 ENHRY, CDR2 SYGVKD. This CDR3 is 15 amino acids long. This CDR3 reads CAISESTGVNTEAFF. DNA of the CDR3: TGTGCCATCAGTGAGTCGACAGGGGTGAACACTGAAGCTTTCTTT.

The chain employs TRBV28 and TRBJ2-2, with TRBD2 identical over 8 bases. The junction had 6 bases not matched to a gene; V was cut back by 5 bases and J by 4 bases. The CDR3 covers 15 residues. Germline V gene data show CDR1 as MDHEN and CDR2 as SYDVKM. The CDR3 protein is CASSPLAGGTGELFF. CDR3 DNA sequence: TGTGCCAGCAGTCCCCTCGCGGGGGGCACCGGGGAGCTGTTTTTT.

The rearrangement uses TRBV7-8 and TRBJ2-1; 12 bases are a match to TRBD2. Germline CDR1 and CDR2: SGHVS and FQNEAQ. This CDR3 spans 16 amino acids. The ends lost 6 bases at V and 6 bases at J; junction bases unmatched: 9. CDR3 bases: TGTGCCAGCAGACCGGGACTAGCGGGCCGGGGCAATGAGCAGTTCTTC. Its translation is CASRPGLAGRGNEQFF.

The chain is built from TRBV25-1 and TRBJ2-1; D remains ambiguous. The germline V gene encodes CDR1 MGHDK and CDR2 SYGVNS. With 7 bases removed from V and 6 bases from J, the gap between germline ends came to 7 bases. The CDR3 is 11 amino acids. CDR3 DNA sequence: TGTGCCAGCAAGGCCGCCAATGAGCAGTTCTTC. Amino acids: CASKAANEQFF.

This chain uses TRBV29-1 with TRBJ1-2; D is uncertain. The CDR3 is 14 amino acids. CDR1 is SQVTM, CDR2 ANQGSEA, per germline. Trimming removed 0 bases from V and 2 bases from J, with 10 bases in between. The CDR3 DNA reads TGCAGCGTTGAAGATTATGGGATGAACTATGGCTACACCTTC. This encodes CSVEDYGMNYGYTF.